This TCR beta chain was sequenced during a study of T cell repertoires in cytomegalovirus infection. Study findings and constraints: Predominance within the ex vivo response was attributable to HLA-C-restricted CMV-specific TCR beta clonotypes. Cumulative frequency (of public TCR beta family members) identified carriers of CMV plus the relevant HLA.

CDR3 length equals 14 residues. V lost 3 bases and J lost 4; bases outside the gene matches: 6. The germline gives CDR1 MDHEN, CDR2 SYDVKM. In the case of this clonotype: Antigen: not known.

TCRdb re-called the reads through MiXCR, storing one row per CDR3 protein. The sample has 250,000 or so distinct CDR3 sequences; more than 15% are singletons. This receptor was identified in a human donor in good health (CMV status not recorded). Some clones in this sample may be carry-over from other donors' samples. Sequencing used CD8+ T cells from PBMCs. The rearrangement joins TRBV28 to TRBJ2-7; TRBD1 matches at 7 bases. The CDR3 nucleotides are TGTGCCAGCAGTTTGACCGGGACAGCTTACGAGCAGTACTTC. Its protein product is CASSLTGTAYEQYF.